Described below is a single TCR beta chain sequence and its context. The sample is drawn from a study of T cell changes during pregnancy in multiple sclerosis. Profiling relied on immunoSEQ multiplex PCR, and the TCRdb table lists in-frame clones only, not all of them. The data hold roughly 40,000 clones, with around nine tenths observed a single time. This CDR3 comprises 14 residues. From germline, CDR1 is SGHDT and CDR2 YYEEEE. J lost 3 bases, V lost 4 bases, and 3 bases had no gene match. Material: CD8+ T cells from peripheral blood mononuclear cells, obtained before pregnancy. The rearrangement uses TRBV5-6 and TRBJ2-5, with 10 nucleotides matching TRBD2. This TCR was recovered from a female donor with multiple sclerosis, enrolled in a pregnancy study. CDR3 nucleotide sequence: TGTGCCAGCAGCGCCCTAGCGGGAGAAGAGACCCAGTACTTC. Its translation is CASSALAGEETQYF.